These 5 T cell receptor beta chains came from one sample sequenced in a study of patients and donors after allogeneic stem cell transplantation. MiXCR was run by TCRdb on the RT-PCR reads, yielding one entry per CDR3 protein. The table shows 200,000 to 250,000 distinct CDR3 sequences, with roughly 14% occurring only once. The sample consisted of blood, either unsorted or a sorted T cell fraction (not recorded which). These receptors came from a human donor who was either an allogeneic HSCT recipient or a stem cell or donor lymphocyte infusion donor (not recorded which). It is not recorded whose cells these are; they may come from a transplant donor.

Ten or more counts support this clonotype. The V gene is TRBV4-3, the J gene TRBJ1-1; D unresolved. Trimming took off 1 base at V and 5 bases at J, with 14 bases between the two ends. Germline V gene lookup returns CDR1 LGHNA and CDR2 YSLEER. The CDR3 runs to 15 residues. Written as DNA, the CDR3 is TGCGCCAGCAGCCAAGCCTCGCTATTGCAGACTGAAGCTTTCTTT. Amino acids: CASSQASLLQTEAFF.

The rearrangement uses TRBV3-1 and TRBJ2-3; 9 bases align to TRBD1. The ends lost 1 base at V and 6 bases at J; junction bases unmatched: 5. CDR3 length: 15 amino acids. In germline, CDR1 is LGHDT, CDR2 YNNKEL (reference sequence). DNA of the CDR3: TGTGCCAGCAGCCAAGGAGGGACAGGGATGGATACGCAGTATTTT. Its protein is CASSQGGTGMDTQYF.

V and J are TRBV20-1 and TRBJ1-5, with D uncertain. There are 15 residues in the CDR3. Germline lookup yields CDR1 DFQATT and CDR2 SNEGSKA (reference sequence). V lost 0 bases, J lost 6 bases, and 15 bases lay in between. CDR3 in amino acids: CSARDPFGEGQPQHF. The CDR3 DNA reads TGCAGTGCTAGAGATCCATTCGGGGAGGGTCAGCCCCAGCATTTT.

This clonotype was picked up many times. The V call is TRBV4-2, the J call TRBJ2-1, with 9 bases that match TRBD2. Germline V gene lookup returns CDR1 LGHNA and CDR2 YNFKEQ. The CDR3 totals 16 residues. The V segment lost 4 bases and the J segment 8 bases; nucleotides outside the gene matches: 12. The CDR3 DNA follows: TGTGCCAGCAGCCCCTCTGGTAGCGGGAGTGTATATGAGCAGTTCTTC. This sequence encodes CASSPSGSGSVYEQFF.

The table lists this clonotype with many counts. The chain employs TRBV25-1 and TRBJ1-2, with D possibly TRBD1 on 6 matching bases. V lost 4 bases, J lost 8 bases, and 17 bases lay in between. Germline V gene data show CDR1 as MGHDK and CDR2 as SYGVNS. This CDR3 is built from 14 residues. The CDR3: CASSGAGDIYGYTF. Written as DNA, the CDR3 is TGTGCCAGCAGTGGGGCAGGGGACATCTACGGCTACACCTTC.